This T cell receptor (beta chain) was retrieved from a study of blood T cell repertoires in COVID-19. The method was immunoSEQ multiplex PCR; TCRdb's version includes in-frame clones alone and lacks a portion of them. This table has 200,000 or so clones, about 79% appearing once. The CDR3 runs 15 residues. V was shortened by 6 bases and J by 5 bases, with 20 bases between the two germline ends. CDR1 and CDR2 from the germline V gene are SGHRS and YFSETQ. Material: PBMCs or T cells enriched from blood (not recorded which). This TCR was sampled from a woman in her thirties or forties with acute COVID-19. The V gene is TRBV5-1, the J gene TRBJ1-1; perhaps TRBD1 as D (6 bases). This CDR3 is CASTLNGGAGTEAFF. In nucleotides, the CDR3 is TGCGCCAGCACCCTTAATGGGGGGGCTGGGACTGAAGCTTTCTTT.